Given below is one TCR beta chain in context. Its antigen is undetermined. Germline CDR1 reads SGHRS; CDR2 reads YFSETQ. This CDR3 is 14 amino acids long. V was cut by 4 bases and J by 2 bases, with 12 bases left in between. These data are taken from a study of cytomegalovirus exposure and HLA in healthy donors. Across the study: Genetic ancestry analysis placed more than 80% of the 398 donors that were genotyped in the Caucasian-associated cluster. Points from the study as a whole: It was likely that a cluster of highly shared sequence variants was a sequencing artifact. Later analysis found that TCR beta chains associated with HLA were more clonally expanded than other, equally common chains. Earlier analysis looked at TCR beta V segments, and most were productive about 90% or about 30% of the time.

Researchers ran the PCR with 60 Vbeta and 13 Jbeta primers. This table comes from immunoSEQ multiplex PCR, and its TCRdb copy is limited to in-frame clones, with some not included. The sample consists of around 130,000 clones, about three quarters of them appearing once. Material: PBMCs. This clonotype was obtained from a woman in her late teens or twenties in good health and CMV-seronegative. The chain couples TRBV5-1 to TRBJ1-1; tentatively, D is TRBD1 (6 bases). The CDR3 DNA follows: TGCGCCAGCAGCCCGGGGGGCATAAACACTGAAGCTTTCTTT. It specifies CASSPGGINTEAFF.